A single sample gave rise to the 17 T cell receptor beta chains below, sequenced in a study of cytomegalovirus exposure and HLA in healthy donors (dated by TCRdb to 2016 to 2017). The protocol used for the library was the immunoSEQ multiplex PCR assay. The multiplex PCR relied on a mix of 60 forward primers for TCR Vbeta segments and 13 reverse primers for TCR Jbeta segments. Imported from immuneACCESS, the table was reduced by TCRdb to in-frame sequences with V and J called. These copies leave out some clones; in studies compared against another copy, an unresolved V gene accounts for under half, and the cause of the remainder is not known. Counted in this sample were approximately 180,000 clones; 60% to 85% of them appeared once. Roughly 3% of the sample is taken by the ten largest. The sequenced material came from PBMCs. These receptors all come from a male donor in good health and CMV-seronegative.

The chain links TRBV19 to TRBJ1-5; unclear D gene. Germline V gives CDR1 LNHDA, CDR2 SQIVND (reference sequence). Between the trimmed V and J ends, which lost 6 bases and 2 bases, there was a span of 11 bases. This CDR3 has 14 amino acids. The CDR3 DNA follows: TGTGCCAGTAGCATGGGGAGCGGCAATCAGCCCCAGCATTTT. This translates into CASSMGSGNQPQHF.

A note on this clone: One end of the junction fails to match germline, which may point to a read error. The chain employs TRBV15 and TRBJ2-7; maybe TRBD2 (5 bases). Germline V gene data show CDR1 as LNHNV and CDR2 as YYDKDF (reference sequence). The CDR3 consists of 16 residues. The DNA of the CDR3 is TGTGCCACCAGCAGAGGACCGAGCGGACTTACCTACGGGCAGTACTTC. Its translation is CATSRGPSGLTYGQYF.

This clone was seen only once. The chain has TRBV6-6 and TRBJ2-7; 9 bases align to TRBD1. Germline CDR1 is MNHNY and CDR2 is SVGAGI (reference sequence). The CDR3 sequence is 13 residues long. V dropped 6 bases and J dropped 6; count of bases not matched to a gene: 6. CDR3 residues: CASRDRGPAEQYF. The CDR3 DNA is TGTGCCAGCAGGGACAGGGGCCCAGCCGAGCAGTACTTC.

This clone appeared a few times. This CDR3 is CASSSEHSTTDTQYF. The CDR3 nucleotides are TGTGCCAGCAGCTCTGAACATTCCACAACAGATACGCAGTATTTT. This chain uses TRBV5-4 with TRBJ2-3; D is undetermined. Germline lookup yields CDR1 SGHNT and CDR2 YYREEE (reference sequence). The CDR3 consists of 15 residues. Trimming removed 3 bases from V and 3 bases from J, with 14 bases in between.

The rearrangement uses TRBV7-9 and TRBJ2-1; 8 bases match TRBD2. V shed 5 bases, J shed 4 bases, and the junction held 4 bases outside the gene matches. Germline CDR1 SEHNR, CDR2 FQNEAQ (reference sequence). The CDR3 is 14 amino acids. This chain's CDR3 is CASSDGRGYNEQFF. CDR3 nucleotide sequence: TGTGCCAGCAGCGACGGGAGGGGGTACAATGAGCAGTTCTTC.

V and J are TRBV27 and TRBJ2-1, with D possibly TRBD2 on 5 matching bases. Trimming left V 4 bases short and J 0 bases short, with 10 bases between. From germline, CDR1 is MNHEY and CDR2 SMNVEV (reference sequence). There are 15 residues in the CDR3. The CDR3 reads CASSSAGGSYNEQFF. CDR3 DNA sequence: TGTGCCAGCAGTTCCGCGGGTGGCTCCTACAATGAGCAGTTCTTC.

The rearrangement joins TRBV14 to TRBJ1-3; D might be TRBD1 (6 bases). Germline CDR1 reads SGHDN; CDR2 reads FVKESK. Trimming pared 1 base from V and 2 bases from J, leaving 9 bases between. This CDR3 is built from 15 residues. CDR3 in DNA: TGTGCCAGCAGCCAAGTATGGGGGCCTGGAAACACCATATATTTT. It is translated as CASSQVWGPGNTIYF.

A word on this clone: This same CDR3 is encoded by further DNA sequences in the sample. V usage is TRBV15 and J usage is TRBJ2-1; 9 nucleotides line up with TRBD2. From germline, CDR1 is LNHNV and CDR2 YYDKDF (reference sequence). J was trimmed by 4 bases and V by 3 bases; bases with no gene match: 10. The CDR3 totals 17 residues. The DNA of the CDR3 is TGTGCCACCAGCAGGGATATTCTAGCGGGGTATTACAATGAGCAGTTCTTC. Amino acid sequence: CATSRDILAGYYNEQFF.

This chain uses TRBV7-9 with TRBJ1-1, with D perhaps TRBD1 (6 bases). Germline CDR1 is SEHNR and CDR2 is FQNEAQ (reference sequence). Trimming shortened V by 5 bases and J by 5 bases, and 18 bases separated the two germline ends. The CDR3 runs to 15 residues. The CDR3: CASSPRARQVTEAFF. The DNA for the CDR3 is TGTGCCAGCAGCCCCAGGGCCCGACAGGTAACTGAAGCTTTCTTT.

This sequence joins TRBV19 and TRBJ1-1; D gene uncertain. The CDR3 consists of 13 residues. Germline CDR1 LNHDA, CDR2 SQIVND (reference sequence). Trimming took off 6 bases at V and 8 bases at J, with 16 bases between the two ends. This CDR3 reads CASSIAARREAFF. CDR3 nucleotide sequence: TGTGCCAGTAGCATCGCCGCCCGGAGGGAAGCTTTCTTT.

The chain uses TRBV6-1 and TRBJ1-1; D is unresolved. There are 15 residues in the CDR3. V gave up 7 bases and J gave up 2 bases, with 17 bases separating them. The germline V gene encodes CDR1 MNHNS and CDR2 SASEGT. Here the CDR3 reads CASMWAGAGNTEAFF. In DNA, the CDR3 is TGTGCCAGCATGTGGGCGGGCGCCGGAAACACTGAAGCTTTCTTT.

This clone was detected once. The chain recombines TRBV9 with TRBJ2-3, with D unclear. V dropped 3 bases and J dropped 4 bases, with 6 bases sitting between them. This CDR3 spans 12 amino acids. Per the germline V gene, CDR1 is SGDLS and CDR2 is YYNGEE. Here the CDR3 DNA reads TGTGCCAGCAGCGAGCCCGCAGATACGCAGTATTTT. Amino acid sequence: CASSEPADTQYF.

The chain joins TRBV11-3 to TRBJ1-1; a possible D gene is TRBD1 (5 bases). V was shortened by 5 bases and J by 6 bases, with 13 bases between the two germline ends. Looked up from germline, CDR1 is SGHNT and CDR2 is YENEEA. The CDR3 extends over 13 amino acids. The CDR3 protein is CASSRDSRAEAFF. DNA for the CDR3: TGTGCCAGCAGCCGGGACTCCAGGGCTGAAGCTTTCTTT.

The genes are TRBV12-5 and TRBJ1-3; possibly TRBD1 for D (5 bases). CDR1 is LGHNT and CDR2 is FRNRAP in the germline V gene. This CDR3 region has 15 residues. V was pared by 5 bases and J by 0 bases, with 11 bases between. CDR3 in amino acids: CASGGRGGSGNTIYF. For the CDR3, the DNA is TGTGCTAGTGGTGGGAGGGGTGGCTCTGGAAACACCATATATTTT. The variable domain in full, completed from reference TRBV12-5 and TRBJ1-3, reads DARVTQTPRHKVTEMGQEVTMRCQPILGHNTVFWYRQTMMQGLELLAYFRNRAPLDDSGMPKDRFSAEMPDATLATLKIQPSEPRDSAVYFCASGGRGGSGNTIYFGEGSWLTVV.

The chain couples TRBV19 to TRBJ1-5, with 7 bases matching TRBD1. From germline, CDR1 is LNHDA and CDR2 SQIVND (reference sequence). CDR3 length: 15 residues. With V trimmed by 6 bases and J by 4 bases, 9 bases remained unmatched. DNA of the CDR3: TGTGCCAGTAGGTCGCTCTCAGGGGGTAATCAGCCCCAGCATTTT. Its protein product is CASRSLSGGNQPQHF.

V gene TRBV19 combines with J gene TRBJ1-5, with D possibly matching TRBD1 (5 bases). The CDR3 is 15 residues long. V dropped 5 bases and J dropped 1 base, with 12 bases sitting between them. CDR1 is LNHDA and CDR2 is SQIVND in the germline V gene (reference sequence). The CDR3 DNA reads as TGTGCCAGTAGTTACGGGGGGTTAAGCAATCAGCCCCAGCATTTT. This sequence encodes CASSYGGLSNQPQHF.

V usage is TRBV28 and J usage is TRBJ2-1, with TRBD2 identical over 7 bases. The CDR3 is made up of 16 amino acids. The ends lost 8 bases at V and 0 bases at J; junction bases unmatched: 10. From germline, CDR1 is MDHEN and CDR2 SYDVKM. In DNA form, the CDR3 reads TGTGCCAGCCGGCCAGCGGGGTCAAGCTCCTACAATGAGCAGTTCTTC. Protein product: CASRPAGSSSYNEQFF. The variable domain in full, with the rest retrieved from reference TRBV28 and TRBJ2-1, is DVKVTQSSRYLVKRTGEKVFLECVQDMDHENMFWYRQDPGLGLRLIYFSYDVKMKEKGDIPEGYSVSREKKERFSLILESASTNQTSMYLCASRPAGSSSYNEQFFGPGTRLTVL.